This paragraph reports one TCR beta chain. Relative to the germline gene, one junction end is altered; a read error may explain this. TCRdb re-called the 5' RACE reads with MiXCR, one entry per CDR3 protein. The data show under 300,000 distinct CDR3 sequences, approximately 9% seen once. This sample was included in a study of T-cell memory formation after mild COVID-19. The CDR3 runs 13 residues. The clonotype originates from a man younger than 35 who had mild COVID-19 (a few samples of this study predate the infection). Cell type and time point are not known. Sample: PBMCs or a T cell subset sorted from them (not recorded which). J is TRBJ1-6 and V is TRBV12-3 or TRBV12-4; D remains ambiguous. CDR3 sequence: CASSLAVGSPLHF. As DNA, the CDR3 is TGTGCCAGCAGTCTAGCGGTGGGGTCACCCCTCCACTTT.